Listed here is a single TCR beta chain. Its antigen is undetermined. At one end the junction does not follow the germline gene, possibly because of a read error. The source of the sample is a study of tumor and adjacent non-tumor tissue in lung cancer. General study findings and limits: Top 100 clones took a larger repertoire share in normal lung.

Germline V gene lookup returns CDR1 SEHNR and CDR2 FQNEAQ (reference sequence). The CDR3 extends over 13 amino acids. This sample's RNA came from whole unsorted tissue. This non-tumor lung sample came from over 3 cm beyond the tumor edge. The library came from three nested PCR rounds adapted from ARM-PCR protocols. TCRdb reanalysed the multiplex PCR reads using MiXCR and keeps one entry per CDR3 protein. The data show some 100,000 distinct CDR3 sequences, with approximately 60% seen just once and roughly 19% held by the top ten. Sequencing was carried out using distant non-tumor lung tissue. This chain joins TRBV7-9 and TRBJ2-7; 7 nucleotides align to TRBD2. The receptor was derived from a man younger than 45 with non-small cell lung cancer. As DNA, the CDR3 is TGTGCCAGCAGCCTCGGACTAGTCTACAAGCAGTACTTC. This sequence encodes CASSLGLVYKQYF.